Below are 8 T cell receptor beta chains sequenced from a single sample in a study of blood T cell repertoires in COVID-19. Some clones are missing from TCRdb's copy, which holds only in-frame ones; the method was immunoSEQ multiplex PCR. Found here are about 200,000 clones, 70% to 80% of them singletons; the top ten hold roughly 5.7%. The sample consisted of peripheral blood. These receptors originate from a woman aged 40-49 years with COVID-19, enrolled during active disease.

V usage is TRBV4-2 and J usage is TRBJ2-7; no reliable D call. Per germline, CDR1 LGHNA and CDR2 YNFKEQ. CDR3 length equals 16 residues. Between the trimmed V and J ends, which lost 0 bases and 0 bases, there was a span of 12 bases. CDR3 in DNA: TGTGCCAGCAGCCAAGATCCCCAGGCGTACTCCTACGAGCAGTACTTC. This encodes CASSQDPQAYSYEQYF.

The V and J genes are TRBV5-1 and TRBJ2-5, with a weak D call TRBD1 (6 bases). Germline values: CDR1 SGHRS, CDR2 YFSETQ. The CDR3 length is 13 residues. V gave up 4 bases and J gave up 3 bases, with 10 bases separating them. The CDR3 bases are TGCGCCAGCAGCGCGGACAGCAAAGAGACCCAGTACTTC. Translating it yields CASSADSKETQYF. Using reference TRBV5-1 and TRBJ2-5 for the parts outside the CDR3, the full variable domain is KAGVTQTPRYLIKTRGQQVTLSCSPISGHRSVSWYQQTPGQGLQFLFEYFSETQRNKGNFPGRFSGRQFSNSRSEMNVSTLELGDSALYLCASSADSKETQYFGPGTRLLVL.

The CDR3 sequence is CASSSSGTGASPGVYEQYF. The CDR3 DNA reads as TGTGCCAGTAGTAGCAGCGGGACAGGGGCGTCTCCTGGCGTCTACGAGCAGTACTTC. V usage is TRBV19 and J usage is TRBJ2-7; 10 nucleotides align to TRBD1. Trimming removed 4 bases from V and 3 bases from J; junction bases left unmatched: 18. Germline V gene data show CDR1 as LNHDA and CDR2 as SQIVND (reference sequence). The CDR3 loop spans 19 amino acids.

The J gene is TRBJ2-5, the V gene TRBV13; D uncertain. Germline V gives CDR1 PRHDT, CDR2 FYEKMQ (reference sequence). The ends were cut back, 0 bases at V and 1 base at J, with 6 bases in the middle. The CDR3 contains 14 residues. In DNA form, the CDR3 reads TGTGCCAGCAGCTTAGGCACAGTCCAAGAGACCCAGTACTTC. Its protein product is CASSLGTVQETQYF.

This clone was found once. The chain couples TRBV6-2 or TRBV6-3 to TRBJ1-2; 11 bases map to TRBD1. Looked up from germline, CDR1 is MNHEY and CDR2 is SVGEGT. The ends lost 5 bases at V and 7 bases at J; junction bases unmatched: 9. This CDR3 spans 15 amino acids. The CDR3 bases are TGTGCCAGCAGTACCTGGACAGGGGGCCTCTCTGGCTACACCTTC. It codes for CASSTWTGGLSGYTF.

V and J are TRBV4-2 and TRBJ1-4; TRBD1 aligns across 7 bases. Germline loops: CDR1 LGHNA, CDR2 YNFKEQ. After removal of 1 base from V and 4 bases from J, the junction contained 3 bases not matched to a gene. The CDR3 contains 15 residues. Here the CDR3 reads CASSQGDSFNEKLFF. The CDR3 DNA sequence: TGTGCCAGCAGCCAAGGGGACAGCTTTAATGAAAAACTGTTTTTT.

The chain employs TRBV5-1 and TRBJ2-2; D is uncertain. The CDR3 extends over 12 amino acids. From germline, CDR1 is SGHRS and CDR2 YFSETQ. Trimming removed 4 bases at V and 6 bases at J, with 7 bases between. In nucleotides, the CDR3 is TGCGCCAGCAGCAGCCAAGCCGGGGAGCTGTTTTTT. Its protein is CASSSQAGELFF. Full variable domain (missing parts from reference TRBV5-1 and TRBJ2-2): KAGVTQTPRYLIKTRGQQVTLSCSPISGHRSVSWYQQTPGQGLQFLFEYFSETQRNKGNFPGRFSGRQFSNSRSEMNVSTLELGDSALYLCASSSQAGELFFGEGSRLTVL.

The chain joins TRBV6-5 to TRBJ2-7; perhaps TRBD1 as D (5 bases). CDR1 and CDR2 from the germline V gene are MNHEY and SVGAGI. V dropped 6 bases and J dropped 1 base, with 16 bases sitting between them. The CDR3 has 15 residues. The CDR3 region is CASSLQAIRSYEQYF. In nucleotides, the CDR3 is TGTGCCAGCAGCCTACAGGCGATTCGTTCCTACGAGCAGTACTTC.